This T cell receptor beta chain was identified during a study of T cells after yellow fever vaccination. Overall study findings and caveats: Secondary responses were weaker yet peaked faster, day 5 versus 15.

TCRdb redid the calling of the 5' RACE reads with MiXCR, one entry per CDR3 protein. The sample includes hundreds of thousands of distinct CDR3 sequences, roughly 8.7% of them seen just once. About this clonotype: Its antigen is unidentified.

CDR3 size: 16 residues. Germline lookup yields CDR1 MNHEY and CDR2 SVGEGT. Losses at the gene ends were 5 bases for V and 4 bases for J; bases not matched to a gene: 8. This clonotype was sampled from a man between 18 and 29 years old who received the YFV17D yellow fever vaccine. The source was PBMCs, collected on the day of the first yellow fever vaccination. This chain connects TRBV6-2 or TRBV6-3 to TRBJ2-2; 9 nucleotides match TRBD1. CDR3 bases: TGTGCCAGCAGTCGGTACGGACAGGGGAGCACCGGGGAGCTGTTTTTT. Translating it yields CASSRYGQGSTGELFF.